The present TCR beta chain was sequenced within a study of cytomegalovirus exposure and HLA in healthy donors. Overall study context: The Caucasian-associated ancestry cluster contained around four fifths of the 398 genotyped donors.

The CDR3 loop spans 15 amino acids. CDR1 is LGHNA, CDR2 YSLEER, per germline. Trimming took 0 bases from V and 6 from J; bases not matched to a gene: 6. Vbeta (60) and Jbeta (13) primers were used in the PCR. The authors' processing: A later analysis tallied approximately 78 million unique TCR beta chains, around 11 million of them shared. The repertoire was sequenced with immunoSEQ multiplex PCR; TCRdb's copy has only in-frame clones and lacks some. The V and J calls and the clone size are those of that table, but D and trimming were determined from the DNA. Counted here are roughly 48,000 clones, approximately 70% occurring once; the ten biggest clones make up about 3%. Concerning this clone: Its antigen remains unidentified.

General study results and limits: Earlier analysis yielded a pattern in which most TCR beta V segments were productive about 90% or about 30% of the time. In vitro confirmation showed three CMV-associated chains to be CMV antigen specific.

The material sequenced was PBMCs. This chain uses TRBV4-3 with TRBJ1-2; 8 bases line up with TRBD1. The sequence was collected from a man between 18 and 35 years old in good health and CMV-seronegative. This CDR3 reads CASSQDQTGVNGYTF. Here the CDR3 DNA reads TGCGCCAGCAGCCAAGACCAGACAGGGGTGAATGGCTACACCTTC.